This TCR beta chain was sequenced during a study of blood T cell repertoires in COVID-19. Turning to the study itself: From the United States, Italy and Spain came samples of acute and convalescent COVID-19. Sources were T cells, B-cell-depleted T cells, or PBMCs; the material itself was cDNA or gDNA.

The protocol was immunoSEQ multiplex PCR, while the TCRdb copy is restricted to in-frame clones and leaves out a portion. The sample includes 100,000 to 150,000 clones, roughly 86% of them seen just once. Material for sequencing was peripheral blood. The receptor was derived from a woman between 65 and 79 years old with COVID-19, enrolled during active disease.

DNA for the CDR3: TGTGCCAGCAGCCAATGGCAGGGACTTTCCTACAATGAGCAGTTCTTC. Its protein product is CASSQWQGLSYNEQFF. The rearrangement joins TRBV4-2 to TRBJ2-1, with a weak D call TRBD2 (6 bases). CDR1 is LGHNA, CDR2 YNFKEQ, per germline. The CDR3 covers 16 residues. V lost 2 bases, J lost 1 base, and 12 bases lay in between.